What follows are 25 T cell receptor beta chains derived from one specimen sequenced in a study of patients and donors after allogeneic stem cell transplantation. TCRdb ran MiXCR on the RT-PCR reads and lists one entry per CDR3 protein. This table holds hundreds of thousands of distinct CDR3 sequences, approximately 16% found once. Material: blood, either unsorted or a sorted T cell fraction (not recorded which). These receptors were taken from a human donor who was either an allogeneic HSCT recipient or a stem cell or donor lymphocyte infusion donor (not recorded which). It is not recorded whose cells these are; they may come from a transplant donor.

The V and J genes are TRBV7-9 and TRBJ1-1; the D is unclear. This CDR3 has 13 residues. Germline V gene data show CDR1 as SEHNR and CDR2 as FQNEAQ (reference sequence). The V end was cut by 4 bases, the J end by 7 bases, with 13 bases between. In nucleotides, the CDR3 is TGTGCCAGCAGCTCCGACGGGAAGGGTGAAGCTTTCTTT. Its translation is CASSSDGKGEAFF. The complete variable domain, with remaining parts taken from reference TRBV7-9 and TRBJ1-1, reads DTGVSQNPRHKITKRGQNVTFRCDPISEHNRLYWYRQTLGQGPEFLTYFQNEAQLEKSRLLSDRFSAERPKGSFSTLEIQRTEQGDSAMYLCASSSDGKGEAFFGQGTRLTVV.

This clonotype was seen more than once but under ten times. The chain carries TRBV2 and TRBJ1-4; D gene unclear. Germline V lookup: CDR1 SNHLY, CDR2 FYNNEI. The V end lost 6 bases, the J end lost 8 bases, and 16 bases lay between the germline ends. CDR3 length: 14 amino acids. CDR3: CASRENGLHEKLFF. CDR3 sequence (DNA): TGTGCCAGCAGAGAAAACGGTCTTCACGAAAAACTGTTTTTT.

This clonotype has just a few counts. The chain recombines TRBV6-1 with TRBJ1-5, with no clear D. Looked up from germline, CDR1 is MNHNS and CDR2 is SASEGT. Between the trimmed V and J ends, which lost 6 bases and 1 base, there was a span of 13 bases. The CDR3 is 15 amino acids. The CDR3: CASSAQGGSNQPQHF. The CDR3, as DNA: TGTGCCAGCAGCGCCCAAGGAGGGAGCAATCAGCCCCAGCATTTT.

The sample holds many counts of this clonotype. The chain recombines TRBV24-1 with TRBJ1-2; 9 bases are a match to TRBD1. Germline assignment: CDR1 KGHDR and CDR2 SFDVKD. V lost 3 bases and J lost 8; bases outside the gene matches: 6. CDR3 length: 14 residues. The CDR3 reads CATSDPGQGKGYTF. As DNA, the CDR3 is TGTGCCACCAGTGATCCCGGACAGGGGAAAGGCTACACCTTC.

This clonotype came up a few times. This rearrangement joins TRBV12-3 or TRBV12-4 to TRBJ2-2; TRBD2 aligns across 11 bases. The V gene end was trimmed by 5 bases and the J gene end by 5 bases; junction bases not matched to a gene: 7. This CDR3 comprises 16 residues. The CDR3 is CASSPSGGTQTGELFF. The CDR3 DNA follows: TGTGCCAGCAGTCCTAGCGGGGGGACACAAACCGGGGAGCTGTTTTTT.

In this sample, this clonotype turned up a few times. V usage is TRBV16 and J usage is TRBJ2-1; 9 bases align to TRBD2. CDR3 length: 15 amino acids. V trimming: 3 bases; J trimming: 4 bases; junction bases outside the gene matches: 4. In germline, CDR1 is KGHSY, CDR2 FQNENV. The CDR3 sequence is CASSQGTSTYNEQFF. In nucleotides, the CDR3 is TGTGCCAGCAGCCAGGGGACTAGCACATACAATGAGCAGTTCTTC.

At least ten counts were recorded for this clonotype. The V call is TRBV24-1, the J call TRBJ2-1; D unclear. Looked up from germline, CDR1 is KGHDR and CDR2 is SFDVKD. The V gene lost 0 bases and the J gene lost 10 bases, with 6 bases spanning the gap. This CDR3 has 12 amino acids. CDR3 coding DNA: TGTGCCACCAGTGATTTGATCGGCGAGCAGTTCTTC. This codes for CATSDLIGEQFF.

This clonotype was observed a few times. The rearrangement links TRBV12-3 or TRBV12-4 to TRBJ1-4, with 8 bases identical to TRBD1. The ends lost 4 bases at V and 0 bases at J; junction bases unmatched: 4. The CDR3 sequence is 16 residues long. CDR3 sequence reads: CASSSGQVATNEKLFF. DNA of the CDR3: TGTGCCAGCAGTTCGGGACAGGTTGCAACTAATGAAAAACTGTTTTTT.

The table lists this clonotype with many counts. The CDR3 coding sequence is TGCAGCGTTGAACTAATAAATGAGCAGTTCTTC. It specifies CSVELINEQFF. V gene TRBV29-1 combines with J gene TRBJ2-1; D is unclear. Trimming removed 2 bases from V and 7 bases from J, with 6 bases in between. There are 11 residues in the CDR3. Germline V CDR1 and CDR2: SQVTM, ANQGSEA.

About this clonotype: A read error may explain this, as a much larger clone is one base away. The chain has TRBV6-5 and TRBJ2-7; no reliable D call. CDR1 and CDR2 from the germline V gene are MNHEY and SVGAGI. V gave up 5 bases and J gave up 2 bases, with 7 bases separating them. The CDR3 consists of 12 residues. DNA of the CDR3: TGTGCCAGCAGTCACACCACCTACGAGCAGTACTTC. It translates to CASSHTTYEQYF.

Ten or more counts support this clonotype. V and J are TRBV12-3 or TRBV12-4 and TRBJ2-7; D is unclear. The CDR3 has 12 residues. The V and J ends lost 3 bases and 3 bases respectively, with 6 bases between them. CDR3: CASSLKYYEQYF. In DNA form, the CDR3 reads TGTGCCAGCAGTTTGAAATACTACGAGCAGTACTTC.

This clonotype has just a few counts. The V and J genes are TRBV4-2 and TRBJ2-6; D is undetermined. The CDR3 runs to 17 residues. Trimming removed 0 bases at V and 2 bases at J, with 11 bases between. Germline CDR1 is LGHNA and CDR2 is YNFKEQ. CDR3 DNA: TGTGCCAGCAGCCAAGAAAACAGAGAACCTGGGGCCAACGTCCTGACTTTC. Translating gives CASSQENREPGANVLTF.

Points on this clonotype: This likely comes from a read error, as the CDR3 has no conserved phenylalanine or tryptophan at its end. The V and J genes are TRBV20-1 and TRBJ1-5, with D unclear. The V gene lost 3 bases and the J gene lost 3 bases, with 15 bases spanning the gap. The germline V gene has CDR1 DFQATT and CDR2 SNEGSKA (reference sequence). The CDR3 loop spans 15 amino acids. CDR3 residues: CSASPLVGLNQPQHS. The DNA for the CDR3 is TGCAGTGCTAGTCCCCTGGTGGGCCTCAATCAGCCCCAGCATTCT.

V and J are TRBV11-3 and TRBJ2-7; the D gene is possibly TRBD2 (5 bases). V shed 5 bases and J shed 6 bases, with 14 bases lying between them. Germline CDR1 reads SGHNT; CDR2 reads YENEEA. The CDR3 is made up of 13 amino acids. This chain's CDR3 is CASSPQAGSEQYF. The CDR3 coding sequence is TGTGCCAGCAGCCCCCAGGCGGGTAGCGAGCAGTACTTC. Using reference TRBV11-3 and TRBJ2-7 for the parts outside the CDR3, the full variable domain is EAGVVQSPRYKIIEKKQPVAFWCNPISGHNTLYWYLQNLGQGPELLIRYENEEAVDDSQLPKDRFSAERLKGVDSTLKIQPAELGDSAVYLCASSPQAGSEQYFGPGTRLTVT.

The chain recombines TRBV9 with TRBJ1-5, with no clear D. Trimming removed 0 bases from V and 3 bases from J, with 7 bases in between. Germline V gene lookup returns CDR1 SGDLS and CDR2 YYNGEE. The CDR3 is 14 amino acids. The CDR3 protein is CASSVGQTNQPQHF. CDR3 coding DNA: TGTGCCAGCAGCGTAGGACAAACCAATCAGCCCCAGCATTTT. Using reference TRBV9 and TRBJ1-5 for the parts outside the CDR3, the full variable domain is DSGVTQTPKHLITATGQRVTLRCSPRSGDLSVYWYQQSLDQGLQFLIQYYNGEERAKGNILERFSAQQFPDLHSELNLSSLELGDSALYFCASSVGQTNQPQHFGDGTRLSIL.

This clonotype has only a few counts. The chain is built from TRBV20-1 and TRBJ1-1, with unresolved D. CDR1 and CDR2 (germline): DFQATT, SNEGSKA (reference sequence). V was clipped by 6 bases and J by 4 bases, with 15 bases between them. CDR3 length: 13 amino acids. CDR3 loop: CSAVPGSITEAFF. In DNA form, the CDR3 reads TGCAGTGCCGTACCTGGGAGTATCACTGAAGCTTTCTTT.

This clonotype was observed at least ten times. The CDR3 loop is CASSLLNRGDEKLFF. CDR3 coding DNA: TGTGCCAGCAGTTTACTCAACAGGGGTGACGAAAAACTGTTTTTT. V gene TRBV12-3 or TRBV12-4 combines with J gene TRBJ1-4; 7 bases agree with TRBD1. The CDR3 sequence is 15 residues long. Unmatched junction bases numbered 8, after V lost 2 bases and J lost 8 bases.

This clonotype was counted ten times or more. The junction differs from germline at one of its ends, possibly a read error. This chain joins TRBV24-1 and TRBJ2-3, with a tentative D call TRBD1 (6 bases). CDR3 length: 14 residues. Germline V gene sequence: CDR1 KGHDR, CDR2 SFDVKD. CDR3 amino acids: CATSEGASRDTQYF. The CDR3 DNA reads TGTGCCACCAGTGAGGGGGCTAGCAGAGATACGCAGTATTTT.

This clonotype was detected only a few times. The chain carries TRBV9 and TRBJ2-1; D might be TRBD2 (5 bases). V lost 2 bases to trimming and J lost 2 bases, with 11 bases between them. This CDR3 has 15 amino acids. Germline CDR1 and CDR2: SGDLS and YYNGEE. This CDR3 is CASSVRTETYNEQFF. In DNA form, the CDR3 reads TGTGCCAGCAGCGTTAGGACTGAAACCTACAATGAGCAGTTCTTC. The variable domain in full, with the rest retrieved from reference TRBV9 and TRBJ2-1, is DSGVTQTPKHLITATGQRVTLRCSPRSGDLSVYWYQQSLDQGLQFLIQYYNGEERAKGNILERFSAQQFPDLHSELNLSSLELGDSALYFCASSVRTETYNEQFFGPGTRLTVL.

There are a few counts of this clonotype. The gene calls are TRBV15 and TRBJ2-1; D call uncertain. Germline lookup yields CDR1 LNHNV and CDR2 YYDKDF (reference sequence). The CDR3 totals 13 residues. Trimming removed 5 bases from V and 2 bases from J, with 7 bases in between. CDR3 protein: CATSPTAYNEQFF. CDR3 DNA sequence: TGTGCCACCAGCCCGACTGCCTACAATGAGCAGTTCTTC.

This clonotype was seen many times. This chain links TRBV7-9 with TRBJ2-1; a possible D gene is TRBD2 (5 bases). V was shortened by 0 bases and J by 7 bases, with 13 bases between the two germline ends. The CDR3 spans 15 residues. Germline-derived CDR1 and CDR2 are SEHNR and FQNEAQ (reference sequence). CDR3 residues: CASSLALTGRNEQFF. CDR3 nucleotide sequence: TGTGCCAGCAGCTTAGCGCTGACGGGAAGGAATGAGCAGTTCTTC. The full variable domain, rest sourced from reference TRBV7-9 and TRBJ2-1, is DTGVSQNPRHKITKRGQNVTFRCDPISEHNRLYWYRQTLGQGPEFLTYFQNEAQLEKSRLLSDRFSAERPKGSFSTLEIQRTEQGDSAMYLCASSLALTGRNEQFFGPGTRLTVL.

This clonotype has only a few counts. The chain is built from TRBV18 and TRBJ2-3; 11 bases map to TRBD2. Germline V gene data show CDR1 as KGHSH and CDR2 as LQKENI. The CDR3 has 17 residues. V lost 2 bases, J lost 1 base, and 5 bases stayed unmatched. The CDR3 loop reads CASSPTSGSSGTDTQYF. The CDR3 region has the DNA TGTGCCAGCTCACCAACTAGCGGGAGTTCAGGCACAGATACGCAGTATTTT. The variable domain in full, completed from reference TRBV18 and TRBJ2-3, reads NAGVMQNPRHLVRRRGQEARLRCSPMKGHSHVYWYRQLPEEGLKFMVYLQKENIIDESGMPKERFSAEFPKEGPSILRIQQVVRGDSAAYFCASSPTSGSSGTDTQYFGPGTRLTVL.

V gene TRBV18 combines with J gene TRBJ2-7; 8 nucleotides align to TRBD1. The CDR3 contains 12 residues. Germline V gene sequence: CDR1 KGHSH, CDR2 LQKENI. After removal of 6 bases from V and 6 bases from J, the junction contained 4 bases not matched to a gene. The CDR3 sequence is CASSQGTGEQYF. The CDR3 DNA reads as TGTGCCAGCTCCCAAGGGACAGGCGAGCAGTACTTC.

This chain connects TRBV5-1 to TRBJ2-1; 10 bases line up with TRBD2. Per germline, CDR1 SGHRS and CDR2 YFSETQ. V lost 3 bases, J lost 0 bases, and 9 bases stayed unmatched. The CDR3 has 18 amino acids. The CDR3 DNA reads TGCGCCAGCAGCTACTACTCAAGGACTAGCGGCTCCTACAATGAGCAGTTCTTC. It translates to CASSYYSRTSGSYNEQFF.

This sequence joins TRBV11-1 and TRBJ2-1; TRBD2 aligns across 14 bases. The CDR3 is 16 amino acids. Trimming removed 5 bases from V and 8 bases from J; junction bases left unmatched: 8. Germline CDR1 and CDR2: SGHAT and FQDESV (reference sequence). This CDR3 is CASSERLAGGRDEQFF. CDR3 in DNA: TGTGCCAGCAGCGAACGACTAGCGGGGGGGAGGGATGAGCAGTTCTTC.